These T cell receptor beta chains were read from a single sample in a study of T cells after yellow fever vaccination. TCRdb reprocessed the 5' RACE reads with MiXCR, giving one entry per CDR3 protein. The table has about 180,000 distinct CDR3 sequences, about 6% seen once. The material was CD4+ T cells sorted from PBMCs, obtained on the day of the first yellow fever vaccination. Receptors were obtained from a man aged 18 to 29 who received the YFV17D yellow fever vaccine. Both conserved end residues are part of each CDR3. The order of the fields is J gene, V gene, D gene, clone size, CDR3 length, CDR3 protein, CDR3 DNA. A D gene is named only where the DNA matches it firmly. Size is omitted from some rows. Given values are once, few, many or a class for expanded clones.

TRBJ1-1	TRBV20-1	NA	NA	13	CSAREGLPWGAFF	TGCAGTGCTAGAGAGGGACTCCCCTGGGGAGCTTTCTTT
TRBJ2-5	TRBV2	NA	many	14	CASSLQGRGKTQYF	TGTGCCAGCAGCTTACAGGGGAGGGGTAAGACCCAGTACTTC
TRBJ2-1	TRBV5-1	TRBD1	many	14	CASSSGTGGNEQFF	TGCGCCAGCAGCTCCGGGACAGGGGGCAATGAGCAGTTCTTC
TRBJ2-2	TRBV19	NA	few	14	CASSMQGRTGELFF	TGTGCCAGTAGTATGCAGGGCAGAACCGGGGAGCTGTTTTTT
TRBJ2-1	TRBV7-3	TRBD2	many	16	CASSGSSGGVENEQFF	TGTGCCAGCAGCGGATCTAGCGGGGGGGTGGAGAATGAGCAGTTCTTC
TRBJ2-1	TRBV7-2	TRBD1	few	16	CASSLALRTGVYEQFF	TGTGCCAGCAGCTTAGCGTTGAGGACAGGGGTCTATGAGCAGTTCTTC
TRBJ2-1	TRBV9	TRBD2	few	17	CASSTGGVGGAYNEQFF	TGTGCCAGCAGCACCGGCGGCGTCGGGGGGGCCTACAATGAGCAGTTCTTC
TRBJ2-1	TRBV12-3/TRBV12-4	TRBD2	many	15	CASRVGLAAEAEQFF	TGTGCCAGCAGAGTAGGGCTAGCGGCCGAGGCGGAGCAGTTCTTC
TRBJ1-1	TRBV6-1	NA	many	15	CASRSGAFMNTEAFF	TGTGCCAGCAGATCCGGGGCCTTCATGAACACTGAAGCTTTCTTT
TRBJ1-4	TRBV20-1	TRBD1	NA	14	CSAGQTGESEKLFF	TGCAGTGCTGGCCAAACAGGGGAGAGTGAAAAACTGTTTTTT
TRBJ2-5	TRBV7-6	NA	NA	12	CASSFFGQTQYF	TGTGCCAGCAGCTTCTTTGGGCAAACCCAGTACTTC
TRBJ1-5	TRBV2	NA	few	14	CASRKDRDNQPQHF	TGTGCCAGCAGGAAGGACAGAGACAATCAGCCCCAGCATTTT
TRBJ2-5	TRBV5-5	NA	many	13	CASSLAGIETQYF	TGTGCCAGCAGTTTGGCAGGGATCGAGACCCAGTACTTC
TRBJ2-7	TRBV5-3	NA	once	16	CAMGPGRGGLPYEQYF	TGTGCCATGGGCCCCGGGCGTGGTGGACTACCTTACGAGCAGTACTTC
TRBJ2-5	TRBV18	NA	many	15	CASSPPGTLRETQYF	TGTGCCAGCTCACCCCCAGGGACGTTAAGGGAGACCCAGTACTTC
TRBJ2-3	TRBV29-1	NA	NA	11	CSTGNTDTQYF	TGCAGCACAGGGAACACAGATACGCAGTATTTT
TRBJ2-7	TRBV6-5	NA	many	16	CASSYGRSLFAYEQYF	TGTGCCAGCAGTTATGGCCGAAGCCTATTCGCCTACGAGCAGTACTTC
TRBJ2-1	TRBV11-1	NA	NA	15	CASSLGWGRYNEQFF	TGTGCCAGCAGCTTAGGCTGGGGTCGCTACAATGAGCAGTTCTTC
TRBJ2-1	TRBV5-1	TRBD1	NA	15	CASSFDRGFVNEQFF	TGCGCCAGCAGTTTCGACAGGGGGTTCGTGAATGAGCAGTTCTTC
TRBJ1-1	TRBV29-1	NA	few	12	CSVPAWPSEAFF	TGCAGCGTTCCGGCTTGGCCGTCTGAAGCTTTCTTT
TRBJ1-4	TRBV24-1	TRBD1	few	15	CATKKFPGQQEKLFF	TGTGCCACCAAGAAGTTTCCGGGACAGCAAGAAAAACTGTTTTTT
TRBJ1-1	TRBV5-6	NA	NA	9	CASSCEAFF	TGTGCCAGCAGCTGTGAAGCTTTCTTT
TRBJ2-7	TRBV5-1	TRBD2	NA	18	CASRLGNERRGERREQYF	TGCGCCAGCAGATTAGGCAACGAGCGGCGGGGGGAAAGGAGGGAGCAGTACTTC
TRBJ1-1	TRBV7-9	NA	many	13	CASSLAIGTEAFF	TGTGCCAGCAGCTTAGCAATTGGAACTGAAGCTTTCTTT
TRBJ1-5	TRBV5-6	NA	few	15	CASSLYRNSNQPQHF	TGTGCCAGCAGCCTGTACAGGAATAGCAATCAGCCCCAGCATTTT
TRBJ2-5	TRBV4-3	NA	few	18	CASSQNPSSGLFQETQYF	TGCGCCAGCAGCCAGAACCCGAGTAGCGGTTTGTTTCAAGAGACCCAGTACTTC
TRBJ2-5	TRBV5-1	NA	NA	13	CASSLSPEETQYF	TGCGCCAGCAGCCTCTCCCCCGAAGAGACCCAGTACTTC
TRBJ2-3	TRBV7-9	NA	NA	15	CASSFNRGRSDTQYF	TGTGCCAGCAGCTTTAATAGGGGCCGCTCGGATACGCAGTATTTT
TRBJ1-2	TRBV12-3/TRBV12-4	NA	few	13	CASSFRAGQGYTF	TGTGCCAGCAGTTTCCGGGCAGGGCAAGGCTACACCTTC
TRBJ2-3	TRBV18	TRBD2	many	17	CASSPPLLAGGTDTQYF	TGTGCCAGCTCACCACCTCTACTAGCGGGGGGCACAGATACGCAGTATTTT
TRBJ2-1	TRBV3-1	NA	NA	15	CASSQGAGTIHEQFF	TGTGCCAGCAGCCAAGGGGCGGGGACAATCCATGAGCAGTTCTTC
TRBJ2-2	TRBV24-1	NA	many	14	CATSGRPNTGELFF	TGTGCCACCAGTGGCCGGCCGAACACCGGGGAGCTGTTTTTT
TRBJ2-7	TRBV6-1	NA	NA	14	CARTEGGSSYEQYF	TGTGCCAGGACCGAGGGGGGCTCTTCCTACGAGCAGTACTTC
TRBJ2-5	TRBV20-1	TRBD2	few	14	CSAGGGSFLKTQYF	TGCAGTGCTGGGGGGGGGAGTTTCTTGAAGACCCAGTACTTC
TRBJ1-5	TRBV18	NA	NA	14	CASSFGRINQPQHF	TGTGCCAGCTCATTCGGACGGATCAATCAGCCCCAGCATTTT
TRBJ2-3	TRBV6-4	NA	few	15	CASSDSPDSTDTQYF	TGTGCCAGCAGTGACAGTCCCGATAGCACAGATACGCAGTATTTT
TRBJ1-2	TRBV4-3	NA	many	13	CASSQVRGAGYTF	TGCGCCAGCAGCCAAGTTCGAGGAGCTGGCTACACCTTC
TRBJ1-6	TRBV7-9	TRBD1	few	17	CASSHATGYIKNSPLHF	TGTGCCAGCAGCCACGCGACAGGGTACATCAAAAATTCACCCCTCCACTTT
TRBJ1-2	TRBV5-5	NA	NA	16	CASSFQGGFANYGYTF	TGTGCCAGCAGCTTTCAAGGGGGATTTGCCAACTATGGCTACACCTTC
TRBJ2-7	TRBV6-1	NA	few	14	CASSEADSLYEQYF	TGTGCCAGCAGTGAAGCGGACAGCCTCTACGAGCAGTACTTC
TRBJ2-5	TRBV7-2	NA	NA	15	CASSLASGPGETQYF	TGTGCCAGCAGCTTAGCGTCGGGGCCAGGGGAGACCCAGTACTTC
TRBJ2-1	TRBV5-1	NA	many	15	CASSRTHLGGDEQFF	TGCGCCAGCAGTCGAACCCACCTGGGAGGCGATGAGCAGTTCTTC